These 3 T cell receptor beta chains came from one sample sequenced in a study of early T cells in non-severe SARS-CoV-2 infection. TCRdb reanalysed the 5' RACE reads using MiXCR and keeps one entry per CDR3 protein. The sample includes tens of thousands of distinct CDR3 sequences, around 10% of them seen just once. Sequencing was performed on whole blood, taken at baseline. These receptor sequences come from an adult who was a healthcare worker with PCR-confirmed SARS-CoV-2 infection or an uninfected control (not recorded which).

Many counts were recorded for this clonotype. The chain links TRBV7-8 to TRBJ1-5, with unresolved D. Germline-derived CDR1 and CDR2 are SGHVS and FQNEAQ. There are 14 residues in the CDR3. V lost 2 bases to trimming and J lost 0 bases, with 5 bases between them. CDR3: CASSLRGSNQPQHF. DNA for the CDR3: TGTGCCAGCAGCTTACGTGGTAGCAATCAGCCCCAGCATTTT.

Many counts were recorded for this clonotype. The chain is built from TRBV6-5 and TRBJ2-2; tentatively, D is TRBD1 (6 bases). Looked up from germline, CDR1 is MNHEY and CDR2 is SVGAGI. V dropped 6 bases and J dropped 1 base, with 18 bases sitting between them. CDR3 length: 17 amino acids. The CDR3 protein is CASSPGQTSRNTGELFF. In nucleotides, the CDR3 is TGTGCCAGCAGCCCCGGACAGACCTCCAGGAACACCGGGGAGCTGTTTTTT.

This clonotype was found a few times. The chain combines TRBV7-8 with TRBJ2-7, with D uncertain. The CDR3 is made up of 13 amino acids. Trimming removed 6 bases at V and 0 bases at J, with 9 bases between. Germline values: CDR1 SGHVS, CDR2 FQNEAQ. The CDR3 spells CASSPPGSYEQYF. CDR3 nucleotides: TGTGCCAGCAGTCCCCCAGGCTCCTACGAGCAGTACTTC.